This passage covers 10 T cell receptor beta chains from one sample sequenced in a study of beta chain features in type 1 diabetes. Reverse transcription of all isolated RNA meant that expressed TCRB transcripts were sequenced. Here immunoSEQ multiplex PCR was the method, and the copy in TCRdb shows in-frame clones only, minus some. The data hold 350,000 or so clones, with 20% observed a single time. The sample consisted of naive CD4+ T cells from blood. All receptors come from a woman younger than 35 in good health.

The V and J genes are TRBV6-4 and TRBJ2-3, with 7 bases aligning to TRBD1. The V gene end was trimmed by 4 bases and the J gene end by 2 bases; junction bases not matched to a gene: 3. The germline gives CDR1 MRHNA, CDR2 SNTAGT. The CDR3 is 14 residues long. The CDR3 reads CASSVKGATDTQYF. In DNA form, the CDR3 reads TGTGCCAGCAGTGTGAAGGGGGCCACAGATACGCAGTATTTT.

The chain recombines TRBV11-2 with TRBJ1-2; TRBD1 is a possible D gene (5 bases). Per the germline V gene, CDR1 is SGHAT and CDR2 is FQNNGV. The CDR3 has 14 amino acids. V lost 3 bases and J 10 bases, leaving 18 bases between the germline ends. The CDR3 bases are TGTGCCAGCAGCTTCCACGAGCTGACAGCAACCTACACCTTC. Encoded protein: CASSFHELTATYTF.

This clone was seen only a few times. This rearrangement joins TRBV4-3 to TRBJ2-1; 7 nucleotides agree with TRBD2. The length of the CDR3 is 15 residues. V gave up 4 bases and J gave up 5 bases; unmatched junction bases: 8. The V gene's germline CDR1 is LGHNA and CDR2 YSLEER. DNA of the CDR3: TGCGCCAGCAGCCGGGTACTAGCGACCAACAATGAGCAGTTCTTC. As protein: CASSRVLATNNEQFF.

The gene calls are TRBV5-4 and TRBJ2-2, with unresolved D. The V gene lost 6 bases and the J gene lost 2 bases, with 5 bases spanning the gap. Looked up from germline, CDR1 is SGHNT and CDR2 is YYREEE (reference sequence). The CDR3 covers 12 residues. The DNA of the CDR3 is TGTGCCAGCATGGCCAACACCGGGGAGCTGTTTTTT. This gives the protein CASMANTGELFF.

In its sample, this clone was seen a few times. The chain joins TRBV7-9 to TRBJ1-2; D unclear. This CDR3 has 16 residues. Trimming shortened V by 7 bases and J by 6 bases, and 24 bases separated the two germline ends. Germline assignment: CDR1 SEHNR and CDR2 FQNEAQ (reference sequence). The CDR3 region has the DNA TGTGCCAGCACGCTCTCACGCCGACGGAGCCAAGATGGCTACACCTTC. Translated: CASTLSRRRSQDGYTF.

This chain joins TRBV20-1 and TRBJ2-1; D is possibly TRBD2 (5 bases). This CDR3 contains 11 residues. Germline V gene lookup returns CDR1 DFQATT and CDR2 SNEGSKA (reference sequence). V was shortened by 6 bases and J by 8 bases, with 11 bases between the two germline ends. CDR3 amino acids: CSARRYDEQFF. DNA of the CDR3: TGCAGTGCAAGGAGGTATGATGAGCAGTTCTTC.

This chain uses TRBV5-1 with TRBJ2-5; TRBD1 matches at 7 bases. Germline CDR1 SGHRS, CDR2 YFSETQ. V shed 5 bases, J shed 5 bases, and the junction held 6 bases outside the gene matches. The CDR3 totals 13 residues. CDR3 nucleotides: TGCGCCAGCAGGGGCGACAGGGCGGAGACCCAGTACTTC. Translating gives CASRGDRAETQYF.

The chain joins TRBV5-8 to TRBJ1-5; 11 bases align to TRBD1. The V and J ends lost 4 bases and 1 base, in that order; junction bases with no gene match: 1. This CDR3 contains 15 residues. Per germline, CDR1 SGHTS and CDR2 YDEGEE. CDR3 region: CASSRDRGSNQPQHF. Here the CDR3 DNA reads TGTGCCAGCAGCCGGGACAGGGGGAGCAATCAGCCCCAGCATTTT. Complete variable domain (other parts from reference TRBV5-8 and TRBJ1-5): EAGVTQSPTHLIKTRGQQATLRCSPISGHTSVYWYQQALGLGLQFLLWYDEGEERNRGNFPPRFSGRQFPNYSSELNVNALELEDSALYLCASSRDRGSNQPQHFGDGTRLSIL.

Notes on this clone: This specimen includes other DNA sequences encoding the same CDR3. V usage is TRBV29-1 and J usage is TRBJ2-5, with 9 bases identical to TRBD1. The J call could be wrong; TRBJ2-7 is a better fit for the DNA end. The germline gives CDR1 SQVTM, CDR2 ANQGSEA. CDR3 length equals 13 residues. CDR3 sequence reads: CSVEGQGAYEQYF. CDR3 nucleotides: TGCAGCGTTGAGGGACAGGGAGCCTACGAGCAGTACTTC.

The rearrangement uses TRBV5-1 and TRBJ2-7, with 7 bases identical to TRBD1. V was pared by 5 bases and J by 4 bases, with 3 bases of the junction left unmatched. The germline V gene has CDR1 SGHRS and CDR2 YFSETQ. The CDR3 is 12 residues long. CDR3: CASRTDRYEQYF. The CDR3, as DNA: TGCGCCAGCAGGACGGACAGGTACGAGCAGTACTTC.